One T cell receptor (beta chain) is described in this entry. Trimming shortened V by 4 bases and J by 3 bases, and 13 bases separated the two germline ends. From germline, CDR1 is MNHEY and CDR2 SVGEGT. The length of the CDR3 is 14 residues. TCRdb itself ran the RT-PCR reads through MiXCR, one entry per CDR3 protein. The profile covers about 520,000 distinct CDR3 sequences, with around 25% appearing a single time and around 2% taken by the ten largest. The sample belongs to a study of response to subunit inactivated influenza vaccine. Material: CD4+ T cells sorted from PBMCs, obtained roughly 5 days after vaccination. This rearrangement joins TRBV6-2 or TRBV6-3 to TRBJ2-7; the D is unclear. This receptor was taken from a man between 45 and 60 years old who received an inactivated influenza vaccine. CDR3 sequence: CASSFVTSYYEQYF. Here the CDR3 DNA reads TGTGCCAGCAGTTTTGTGACATCGTACTACGAGCAGTACTTC.